This record looks at one T cell receptor beta chain sequence and its context. Antigen specificity is unknown. The CDR3 has 15 amino acids. Germline V gene sequence: CDR1 SGHTA, CDR2 FQGNSA. The V end was cut by 1 base, the J end by 5 bases, with 14 bases between. TCRdb reprocessed the reads via MiXCR and lists one record per CDR3 protein. The sample lists about 570,000 distinct CDR3 sequences, approximately 40% occurring once. The data belong to a study of T cell repertoires in cytomegalovirus infection. The TCR comes from a human donor in good health (CMV status not recorded). Some clones in this sample may be carry-over from other donors' samples. This chain connects TRBV7-2 to TRBJ1-2; the D gene is possibly TRBD1 (5 bases). The sample was cultured PBMCs, taken from culture after CMV antigen stimulation. The CDR3 loop is CASSLGGGGRYGYTF. The DNA of the CDR3 is TGTGCCAGCAGCTTAGGCGGCGGGGGTCGGTATGGCTACACCTTC.